This TCR beta chain was found in a study of T cells in localized non-small cell lung cancer. V was pared by 0 bases and J by 8 bases, with 4 bases of the junction left unmatched. The CDR3 has 16 residues. Germline V gene lookup returns CDR1 MRHNA and CDR2 SNTAGT. This table comes from immunoSEQ multiplex PCR, and its TCRdb copy is limited to in-frame clones, with some not included. Among about 20,000 clones listed, around 86% were seen once. On this clone itself: Antigen specificity is unknown.

Points from the study as a whole: Uninvolved adjacent lung, not tumor, had the highest T cell clonality. Adjacent lung had a median around 60 of the 100 largest tumor clones. Since sequencing was restricted to only one region of the tumor, intratumor heterogeneity remains a possibility.

The J gene is TRBJ2-1, the V gene TRBV6-4; TRBD2 agrees at 13 bases. This receptor was obtained from a man between 40 and 70 years old with stage II squamous cell lung carcinoma. The source was PBMCs, collected before any cancer treatment. This CDR3 is CASSDSTSGGAHEQFF. In DNA form, the CDR3 reads TGTGCCAGCAGTGACTCCACTAGCGGGGGGGCCCATGAGCAGTTCTTC.